The source of this T cell receptor beta chain is a study of blood T cell repertoires in COVID-19. Whole-study context: Samples of COVID-19 (acute and convalescent) were obtained from the United States, Italy and Spain. Sample material is recorded as cDNA or gDNA derived from T cells, B-cell-depleted T cells, or PBMCs.

The authors' processing: Estimated nucleated cell counts came from reference gene primer amplification. TCRdb's table, derived via immunoSEQ multiplex PCR, lists solely in-frame clones and lacks some. The V and J calls and the clone size are those of that table, but D and trimming were determined from the DNA. The sample lists roughly 87,000 clones, approximately 88% occurring once. The V segment lost 0 bases and the J segment 6 bases; nucleotides outside the gene matches: 4. Looked up from germline, CDR1 is MNHEY and CDR2 is SVGAGI. The CDR3 has 16 residues. Sequenced input: peripheral blood. The source is an older woman with acute or convalescent COVID-19. J is TRBJ1-6 and V is TRBV6-5, with 8 bases lining up with TRBD1. As DNA, the CDR3 is TGTGCCAGCAGTTACTCAGGGGACAGGCGTAATTCACCCCTCCACTTT. Amino acids: CASSYSGDRRNSPLHF.